The 27 T cell receptor beta chains below come from one sample, sequenced in a study of molecular identifiers for immune sequencing clone quantification. TCRdb reanalysed the PCR reads using MiXCR and keeps one entry per CDR3 protein. The table shows hundreds of thousands of distinct CDR3 sequences, with over 20% occurring only once. The sample comprised naive CD8+ T cells from blood, with Jurkat cell RNA spiked in. Sample subset: FACS-sorted CD8+CD4-CCR7+CD45RA+ naive T cells. All receptors derive from a human donor in good health. Some libraries in this study had Jurkat cell RNA spiked in.

In its sample, this clonotype was seen many times. The genes are TRBV9 and TRBJ1-4; D possibly corresponds to TRBD1 (5 bases). CDR3 length equals 15 residues. Trimming shortened V by 3 bases and J by 2 bases, and 11 bases separated the two germline ends. Germline CDR1 SGDLS, CDR2 YYNGEE. The CDR3 nucleotides are TGTGCCAGCAGCGAGGGGATAGTGACTAATGAAAAACTGTTTTTT. Its translation: CASSEGIVTNEKLFF.

Ten or more counts support this clonotype. The chain recombines TRBV15 with TRBJ2-2; D gene unclear. The CDR3 sequence is 16 residues long. Germline CDR1 reads LNHNV; CDR2 reads YYDKDF (reference sequence). Trimming cost V 4 bases and J 2 bases, with 14 bases left between them. CDR3 nucleotides: TGTGCCACCAGCATCTCACTAACTCACAACACCGGGGAGCTGTTTTTT. Translation gives CATSISLTHNTGELFF.

This clonotype was counted between two and nine times. The chain combines TRBV12-3 or TRBV12-4 with TRBJ1-4; no clear D. The ends were cut back, 5 bases at V and 5 bases at J, with 9 bases in the middle. The CDR3 covers 13 residues. Here the CDR3 reads CASSPPENEKLFF. CDR3 bases: TGTGCCAGCAGTCCCCCAGAAAATGAAAAACTGTTTTTT.

This clonotype appeared many times. The chain has TRBV5-1 and TRBJ2-1; D gene ambiguous. CDR3 length equals 12 residues. V lost 9 bases, J lost 6 bases, and 13 bases lay in between. Germline V lookup: CDR1 SGHRS, CDR2 YFSETQ. In DNA, the CDR3 is TGCGCCACCAAGGACGCAGCCAATGAGCAGTTCTTC. Translation gives CATKDAANEQFF. Full variable domain (remainder filled in from reference TRBV5-1 and TRBJ2-1): KAGVTQTPRYLIKTRGQQVTLSCSPISGHRSVSWYQQTPGQGLQFLFEYFSETQRNKGNFPGRFSGRQFSNSRSEMNVSTLELGDSALYLCATKDAANEQFFGPGTRLTVL.

Comments on this clonotype: With a much larger clone just one base away, this may be a read error. CDR3 amino acids: CASGFSGPEGNTEAFF. The DNA for the CDR3 is TGCGCCAGCGGCTTTTCGGGGCCCGAGGGGAACACTGAAGCTTTCTTT. The chain combines TRBV5-1 with TRBJ1-1, with a weak D call TRBD1 (5 bases). The length of the CDR3 is 16 residues. Germline V gene data show CDR1 as SGHRS and CDR2 as YFSETQ.

The V gene is TRBV20-1, the J gene TRBJ1-2; possible D gene TRBD1, 6 bases. The germline V gene has CDR1 DFQATT and CDR2 SNEGSKA (reference sequence). Trimming took off 5 bases at V and 3 bases at J, with 22 bases between the two ends. The CDR3 has 16 amino acids. The CDR3, as DNA: TGCAGTGCTCTATCGGACAGCCCGATCAACGACTATGGCTACACCTTC. Encoded protein: CSALSDSPINDYGYTF.

This clonotype was counted ten times or more. V and J are TRBV7-9 and TRBJ2-3, with 10 bases fitting TRBD2. V shed 1 base and J 0 bases; nucleotides not matched to a gene: 4. The V gene's germline CDR1 is SEHNR and CDR2 FQNEAQ (reference sequence). The CDR3 runs to 17 residues. In DNA, the CDR3 is TGTGCCAGCAGCTTAGTTAGCGGGGGGCCGAGCACAGATACGCAGTATTTT. Translating gives CASSLVSGGPSTDTQYF.

This sequence joins TRBV3-1 and TRBJ2-3; 11 nucleotides align to TRBD2. Trimming removed 4 bases from V and 7 bases from J; junction bases left unmatched: 10. The length of the CDR3 is 16 residues. In germline, CDR1 is LGHDT, CDR2 YNNKEL (reference sequence). The CDR3 here is CASSLGLAAEIHTQYF. The CDR3 DNA reads TGTGCCAGCAGCCTGGGACTAGCGGCCGAAATCCATACGCAGTATTTT.

With regard to this clonotype: It may be a read error: a sequence one base away is much more abundant. The V and J genes are TRBV27 and TRBJ1-5; 7 bases fit TRBD1. J lost 2 bases, V lost 5 bases, and 12 bases had no gene match. CDR1 is MNHEY, CDR2 SMNVEV, per germline (reference sequence). CDR3 length: 17 amino acids. DNA of the CDR3: TGTGCCAGCAGTGAACAGGGGTTGGTTTTTGGCAATCAGCCCCAGCATTTT. Protein product: CASSEQGLVFGNQPQHF.

The table lists this clonotype with many counts. The J gene is TRBJ1-2, the V gene TRBV28; no firm D call. This CDR3 region has 14 residues. Looked up from germline, CDR1 is MDHEN and CDR2 is SYDVKM. The V end lost 1 base, the J end lost 1 base, and 7 bases lay between the germline ends. CDR3 coding DNA: TGTGCCAGCAGTTTATTGCTCCTTAACTATGGCTACACCTTC. It is translated as CASSLLLLNYGYTF.

At least ten counts were recorded for this clonotype. The CDR3 reads CASSLGGRVLGEQYF. CDR3 DNA sequence: TGTGCCAGCAGCTTGGGTGGCCGAGTCCTAGGGGAGCAGTACTTC. The gene calls are TRBV5-6 and TRBJ2-7; D is undetermined. V lost 0 bases to trimming and J lost 7 bases, with 17 bases between them. Germline V gives CDR1 SGHDT, CDR2 YYEEEE. This CDR3 is 15 amino acids long.

With respect to this clonotype: The CDR3 does not end in the conserved phenylalanine or tryptophan, so this is likely a read error. V gene TRBV30 combines with J gene TRBJ2-7, with TRBD1 matching 10 bases. V was pared by 3 bases and J by 7 bases, with 12 bases of the junction left unmatched. In germline, CDR1 is GTSNPN, CDR2 SVGIG (reference sequence). The CDR3 sequence is 15 residues long. The CDR3 DNA sequence: TGTGCCTGGAGCCCCAGGGACAGGGGATCGTGGGAGCAGTACCTC. Residues: CAWSPRDRGSWEQYL.

This clonotype was recorded a few times. The rearrangement joins TRBV25-1 to TRBJ2-5; a weak D match, TRBD2 (6 bases). The CDR3 contains 14 residues. Trimming took 4 bases from V and 3 from J, leaving 12 bases between them. CDR1 MGHDK and CDR2 SYGVNS come from the germline V gene. CDR3 amino acids: CASSVTDYEETQYF. The CDR3 nucleotides are TGTGCCAGCAGTGTAACGGACTATGAAGAGACCCAGTACTTC.

Comments on this clonotype: A much larger clone sits a single nucleotide away, making a read error possible. The chain combines TRBV6-2 or TRBV6-3 with TRBJ2-7, with D possibly TRBD1 on 6 matching bases. CDR3 length equals 15 residues. CDR1 and CDR2 from the germline V gene are MNHEY and SVGEGT. Trimming stripped 6 bases from V and 3 bases from J, with 18 bases between. CDR3 nucleotide sequence: TGTGCCAGCAGCCACGGCAGGGGAACGAGCTACGAGCAGTACTTC. Its translation: CASSHGRGTSYEQYF.

Ten or more counts support this clonotype. The chain carries TRBV6-6 and TRBJ2-1; D might be TRBD2 (6 bases). The CDR3 totals 14 residues. The germline CDR1 and CDR2 sequences are MNHNY and SVGAGI (reference sequence). The V and J ends lost 8 bases and 8 bases respectively, with 19 bases between them. CDR3 residues: CASSFVSSGDEQFF. The CDR3 bases are TGTGCCAGCTCGTTCGTCAGCTCGGGGGATGAGCAGTTCTTC.

This clonotype was seen ten or more times. This chain uses TRBV20-1 with TRBJ2-5, with TRBD2 matching over 8 bases. This CDR3 is built from 17 residues. Germline lookup yields CDR1 DFQATT and CDR2 SNEGSKA (reference sequence). J lost 0 bases, V lost 0 bases, and 9 bases had no gene match. The CDR3 DNA reads as TGCAGTGCTAGAGAGGTAACGGGAGGGTTCTACCAAGAGACCCAGTACTTC. It is translated as CSAREVTGGFYQETQYF.

This clonotype appeared many times. The chain is built from TRBV29-1 and TRBJ1-5; D ambiguous. Germline V gene data show CDR1 as SQVTM and CDR2 as ANQGSEA. The V end was cut by 5 bases, the J end by 4 bases, with 15 bases between. This CDR3 contains 14 residues. In DNA, the CDR3 is TGCAGCGTTCTTTCGGACGAACTTAATCAGCCCCAGCATTTT. Protein sequence: CSVLSDELNQPQHF. Based on the CDR3 plus reference TRBV29-1 and TRBJ1-5, the full variable domain is SAVISQKPSRDICQRGTSLTIQCQVDSQVTMMFWYRQQPGQSLTLIATANQGSEATYESGFVIDKFPISRPNLTFSTLTVSNMSPEDSSIYLCSVLSDELNQPQHFGDGTRLSIL.

There are many counts of this clonotype. The rearrangement uses TRBV27 and TRBJ2-7, with TRBD1 matching 9 bases. The CDR3 extends over 15 amino acids. Germline V gives CDR1 MNHEY, CDR2 SMNVEV (reference sequence). The V segment lost 2 bases and the J segment 5 bases; nucleotides outside the gene matches: 7. The CDR3 is CASSLPGQGPHEQYF. CDR3 sequence (DNA): TGTGCCAGCAGTTTACCAGGACAGGGGCCGCACGAGCAGTACTTC.

This clonotype has at least ten counts. This sequence joins TRBV9 and TRBJ2-2; D gene ambiguous. This CDR3 contains 15 residues. Trimming removed 3 bases at V and 4 bases at J, with 13 bases between. Germline V CDR1 and CDR2: SGDLS, YYNGEE. Here the CDR3 reads CASSDPSLGTGELFF. The CDR3, as DNA: TGTGCCAGCAGCGACCCCTCCCTCGGCACCGGGGAGCTGTTTTTT. The full variable domain, rest sourced from reference TRBV9 and TRBJ2-2, is DSGVTQTPKHLITATGQRVTLRCSPRSGDLSVYWYQQSLDQGLQFLIQYYNGEERAKGNILERFSAQQFPDLHSELNLSSLELGDSALYFCASSDPSLGTGELFFGEGSRLTVL.

A word on this clonotype: A much bigger clone sits one base away, suggesting this may be a read error. The chain has TRBV2 and TRBJ1-1; D unresolved. Looked up from germline, CDR1 is SNHLY and CDR2 is FYNNEI. The CDR3 sequence is 11 residues long. The CDR3 region is CASSELLEALF. The CDR3 DNA follows: TGTGCCAGCAGTGAATTGCTTGAAGCTCTCTTT. Full variable domain (rest looked up from reference TRBV2 and TRBJ1-1): EPEVTQTPSHQVTQMGQEVILRCVPISNHLYFYWYRQILGQKVEFLVSFYNNEISEKSEIFDDQFSVERPDGSNFTLKIRSTKLEDSAMYFCASSELLEALFGQGTRLTVV.

A remark on this clonotype: A much larger clone differs from this one at a single base, so this may be a read error. V and J are TRBV12-3 or TRBV12-4 and TRBJ2-7; TRBD1 agrees at 7 bases. The CDR3 covers 15 residues. Trimming at V came to 4 bases and at J to 3 bases, leaving 9 bases not matched to a gene. The CDR3 region has the DNA TGTGCCAGCAGTTGGGCAGGGGGTAAGAACTACGAGCAGTACTTC. Amino acids: CASSWAGGKNYEQYF.

The chain links TRBV20-1 to TRBJ2-7, with D perhaps TRBD1 (6 bases). There are 15 residues in the CDR3. The V and J ends lost 3 bases and 0 bases respectively, with 15 bases between them. Looked up from germline, CDR1 is DFQATT and CDR2 is SNEGSKA (reference sequence). CDR3 DNA sequence: TGCAGTGCTAGGGACCTGAGACAGGCCTCCTACGAGCAGTACTTC. It codes for CSARDLRQASYEQYF.

This clonotype was observed a handful of times. The chain carries TRBV27 and TRBJ2-7; a possible D gene is TRBD2 (5 bases). The CDR3 has 13 residues. Deletions cut 5 bases from V and 5 bases from J, with 13 bases between. Germline loops: CDR1 MNHEY, CDR2 SMNVEV (reference sequence). The CDR3 region has the DNA TGTGCCAGCAGTCCCCCCCTAGCCGACGAGCAGTACTTC. It translates to CASSPPLADEQYF.

In this sample, this clonotype turned up many times. The gene calls are TRBV7-2 and TRBJ2-3; D possibly corresponds to TRBD1 (5 bases). V was shortened by 2 bases and J by 1 base, with 19 bases between the two germline ends. CDR3 length equals 18 residues. The germline CDR1 and CDR2 sequences are SGHTA and FQGNSA. The DNA for the CDR3 is TGTGCCAGCAGCTTACCACATTGGACAAGCAATGGCACAGATACGCAGTATTTT. Its translation: CASSLPHWTSNGTDTQYF. The entire variable domain, with the rest obtained from reference TRBV7-2 and TRBJ2-3, is as follows: GAGVSQSPSNKVTEKGKDVELRCDPISGHTALYWYRQSLGQGLEFLIYFQGNSAPDKSGLPSDRFSAERTGGSVSTLTIQRTQQEDSAVYLCASSLPHWTSNGTDTQYFGPGTRLTVL.

The chain joins TRBV20-1 to TRBJ2-3, with TRBD2 matching 8 bases. The CDR3 consists of 15 residues. J gave up 4 bases and V 1 base, and 7 bases lay outside the gene matches. Looked up from germline, CDR1 is DFQATT and CDR2 is SNEGSKA (reference sequence). CDR3 nucleotides: TGCAGTGCTAGAGGGGGACTAGTGCCCGCAGATACGCAGTATTTT. Its translation is CSARGGLVPADTQYF.

This clonotype was counted ten times or more. V is TRBV7-3 and J is TRBJ2-1, with D possibly TRBD1 on 6 matching bases. The CDR3 is 15 amino acids. The ends were cut back, 4 bases at V and 9 bases at J, with 19 bases in the middle. Germline lookup yields CDR1 SGHTA and CDR2 FQGTGA. CDR3 sequence (DNA): TGTGCCAGCAGCTCAGTCGCAGGGGAAGGCGGTGAGCAGTTCTTC. Its protein product is CASSSVAGEGGEQFF.

In its sample, this clonotype was seen a few times. In DNA, the CDR3 is TGTGCCAGCAGTCTGGACTTTAATGAGCAGTTCTTC. This sequence encodes CASSLDFNEQFF. V and J are TRBV3-1 and TRBJ2-1; tentatively, D is TRBD2 (5 bases). CDR3 length equals 12 residues. Deletions cut 6 bases from V and 7 bases from J, with 10 bases between. CDR1 LGHDT and CDR2 YNNKEL come from the germline V gene (reference sequence).